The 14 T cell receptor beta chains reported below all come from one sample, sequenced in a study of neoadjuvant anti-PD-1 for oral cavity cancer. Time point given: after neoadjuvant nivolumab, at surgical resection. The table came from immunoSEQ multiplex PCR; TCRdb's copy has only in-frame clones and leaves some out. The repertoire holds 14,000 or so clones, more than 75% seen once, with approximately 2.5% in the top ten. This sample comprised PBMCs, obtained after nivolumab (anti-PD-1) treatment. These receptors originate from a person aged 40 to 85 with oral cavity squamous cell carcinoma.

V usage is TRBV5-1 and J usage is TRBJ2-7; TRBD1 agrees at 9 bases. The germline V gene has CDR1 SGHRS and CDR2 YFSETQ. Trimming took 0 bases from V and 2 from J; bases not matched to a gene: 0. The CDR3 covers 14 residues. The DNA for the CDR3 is TGCGCCAGCAGCTTGGGGACAGGGGCCTACGAGCAGTACTTC. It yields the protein CASSLGTGAYEQYF.

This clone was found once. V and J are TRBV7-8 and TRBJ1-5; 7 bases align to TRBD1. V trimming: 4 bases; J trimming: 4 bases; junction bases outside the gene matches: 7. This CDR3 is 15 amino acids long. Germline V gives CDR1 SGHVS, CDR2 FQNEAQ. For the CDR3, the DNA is TGTGCCAGCAGCTCCAGACAGGGAGGGAATCAGCCCCAGCATTTT. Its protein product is CASSSRQGGNQPQHF.

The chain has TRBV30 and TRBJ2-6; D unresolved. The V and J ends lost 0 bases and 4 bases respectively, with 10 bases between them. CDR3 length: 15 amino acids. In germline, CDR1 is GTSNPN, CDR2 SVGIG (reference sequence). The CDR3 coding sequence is TGTGCCTGGAGTGTACGCGTGGACGGGGCCAACGTCCTGACTTTC. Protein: CAWSVRVDGANVLTF.

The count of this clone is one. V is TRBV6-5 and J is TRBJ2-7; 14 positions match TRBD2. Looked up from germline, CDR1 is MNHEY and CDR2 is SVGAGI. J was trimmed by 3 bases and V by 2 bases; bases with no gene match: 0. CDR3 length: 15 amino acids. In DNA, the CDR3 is TGTGCCAGCAGTTACGGGACTAGCGGGGGCTACGAGCAGTACTTC. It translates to CASSYGTSGGYEQYF.

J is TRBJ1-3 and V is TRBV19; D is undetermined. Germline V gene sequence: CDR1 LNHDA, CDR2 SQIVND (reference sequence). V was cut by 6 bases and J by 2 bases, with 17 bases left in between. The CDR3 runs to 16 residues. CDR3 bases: TGTGCCAGTAGGCCCGAAAAGGTGAAGGCTGGAAACACCATATATTTT. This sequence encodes CASRPEKVKAGNTIYF.

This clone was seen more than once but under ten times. DNA for the CDR3: TGTGCCAGCACCTCGGGACAGGGCTTTTCACCCCTCCACTTT. Translated: CASTSGQGFSPLHF. This chain uses TRBV6-1 with TRBJ1-6; 9 positions match TRBD1. Germline V gives CDR1 MNHNS, CDR2 SASEGT. V trimming: 7 bases; J trimming: 9 bases; junction bases outside the gene matches: 7. This CDR3 has 14 residues.

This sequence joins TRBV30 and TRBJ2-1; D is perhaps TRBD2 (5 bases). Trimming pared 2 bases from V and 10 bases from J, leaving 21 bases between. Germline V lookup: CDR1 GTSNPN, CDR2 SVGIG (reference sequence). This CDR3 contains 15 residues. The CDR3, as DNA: TGTGCCTGGAGTACCTTTGGAGTACGGGGAAACGAGCAGTTCTTC. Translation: CAWSTFGVRGNEQFF.

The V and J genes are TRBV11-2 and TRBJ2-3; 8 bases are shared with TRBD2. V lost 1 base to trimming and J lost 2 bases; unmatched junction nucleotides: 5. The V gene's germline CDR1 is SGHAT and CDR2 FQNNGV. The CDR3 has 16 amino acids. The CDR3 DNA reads TGTGCCAGCAGCTTAGGGGCACTAGCGGACACAGATACGCAGTATTTT. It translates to CASSLGALADTDTQYF.

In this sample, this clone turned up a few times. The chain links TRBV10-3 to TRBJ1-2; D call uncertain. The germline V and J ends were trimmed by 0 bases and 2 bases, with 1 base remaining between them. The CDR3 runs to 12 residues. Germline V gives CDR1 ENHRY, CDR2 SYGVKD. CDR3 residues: CAISESNYGYTF. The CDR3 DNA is TGTGCCATCAGTGAGTCGAACTATGGCTACACCTTC.

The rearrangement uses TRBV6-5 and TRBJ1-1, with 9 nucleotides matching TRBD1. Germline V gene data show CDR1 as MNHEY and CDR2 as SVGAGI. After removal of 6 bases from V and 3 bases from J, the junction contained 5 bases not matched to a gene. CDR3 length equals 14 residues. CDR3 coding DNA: TGTGCCAGCAGACAGGGGGCGCGGGACACTGAAGCTTTCTTT. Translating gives CASRQGARDTEAFF.

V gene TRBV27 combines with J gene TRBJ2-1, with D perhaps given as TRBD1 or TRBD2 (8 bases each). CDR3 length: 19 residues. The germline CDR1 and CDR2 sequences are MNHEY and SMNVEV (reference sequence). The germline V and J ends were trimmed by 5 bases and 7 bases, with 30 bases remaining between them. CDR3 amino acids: CASSLLDRAGLGLANEQFF. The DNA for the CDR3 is TGTGCCAGCAGTCTCTTGGACAGGGCTGGTTTAGGACTAGCAAATGAGCAGTTCTTC.

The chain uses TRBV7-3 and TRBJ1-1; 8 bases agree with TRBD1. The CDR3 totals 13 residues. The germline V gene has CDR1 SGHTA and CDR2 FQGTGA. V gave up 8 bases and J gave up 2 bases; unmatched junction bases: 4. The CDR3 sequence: CASGQGLNTEAFF. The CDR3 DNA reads TGTGCCAGCGGACAGGGACTCAACACTGAAGCTTTCTTT.

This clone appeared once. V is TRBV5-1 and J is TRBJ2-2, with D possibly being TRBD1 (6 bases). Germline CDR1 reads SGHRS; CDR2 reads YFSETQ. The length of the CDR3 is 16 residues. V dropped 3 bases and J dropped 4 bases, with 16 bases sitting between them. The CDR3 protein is CASSSGWDTSTGELFF. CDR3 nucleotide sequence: TGCGCCAGCAGCTCCGGATGGGACACGAGCACCGGGGAGCTGTTTTTT.

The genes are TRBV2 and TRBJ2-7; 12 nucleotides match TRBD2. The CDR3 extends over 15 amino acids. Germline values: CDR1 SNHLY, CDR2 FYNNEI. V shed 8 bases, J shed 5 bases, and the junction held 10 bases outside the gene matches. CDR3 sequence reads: CASGRTSGILNEQYF. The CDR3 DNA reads TGTGCCAGCGGACGGACTAGCGGGATTCTAAACGAGCAGTACTTC.